The rows below give T cell receptor beta chains drawn from one sample of a study of lymphopenia after photon versus proton radiotherapy. Clones were sequenced by immunoSEQ multiplex PCR, and TCRdb holds only the in-frame ones, with some missing. The sample gives around 15,000 clones, around 85% of which show up once; 58% is in the top ten. The sequenced sample was peripheral blood, obtained from a patient treated with proton-based radiotherapy. All receptors come from an older woman with cholangiocarcinoma. Some clones in this sample may be carry-over from other donors' samples. Both conserved end residues are part of each CDR3. Fields, in order: V gene, J gene, CDR3 length, CDR3 protein.

V gene: TRBV18
J gene: TRBJ1-4
CDR3 length: 12
CDR3 protein: CASSGLGEKLFF

V gene: TRBV10-1
J gene: TRBJ2-7
CDR3 length: 13
CDR3 protein: CASSGPGLYEQYF

V gene: TRBV5-4
J gene: TRBJ2-5
CDR3 length: 13
CDR3 protein: CASRGRQEDTQYF

V gene: TRBV18
J gene: TRBJ2-5
CDR3 length: 12
CDR3 protein: CASSRDQETQYF

V gene: TRBV6-6
J gene: TRBJ1-3
CDR3 length: 14
CDR3 protein: CASIRTGTGNTIYF

V gene: TRBV10-1
J gene: TRBJ2-7
CDR3 length: 16
CDR3 protein: CASSEGGTGVSYEQYF

V gene: TRBV19
J gene: TRBJ2-5
CDR3 length: 16
CDR3 protein: CASRRTGQVIQETQYF

V gene: TRBV4-3
J gene: TRBJ2-3
CDR3 length: 16
CDR3 protein: CASSQSGQGRTDTQYF

V gene: TRBV4-2
J gene: TRBJ2-5
CDR3 length: 13
CDR3 protein: CASSQEALETQYF

V gene: TRBV14
J gene: TRBJ1-1
CDR3 length: 14
CDR3 protein: CASSQPGMNTEAFF

V gene: TRBV5-1
J gene: TRBJ2-5
CDR3 length: 14
CDR3 protein: CASSFQGTQETQYF

V gene: TRBV9
J gene: TRBJ1-4
CDR3 length: 15
CDR3 protein: CASSPWTATNEKLFF

V gene: TRBV7-9
J gene: TRBJ2-3
CDR3 length: 15
CDR3 protein: CASSRPGGGTDTQYF

V gene: TRBV2
J gene: TRBJ2-5
CDR3 length: 13
CDR3 protein: CASSRETQETQYF

V gene: TRBV2
J gene: TRBJ1-1
CDR3 length: 13
CDR3 protein: CASSSGTLFRAFF

V gene: TRBV6-5
J gene: TRBJ2-4
CDR3 length: 13
CDR3 protein: CASSRDRANIQYF

V gene: TRBV18
J gene: TRBJ1-1
CDR3 length: 13
CDR3 protein: CASSPTANTEAFF

V gene: TRBV4-1
J gene: TRBJ2-3
CDR3 length: 13
CDR3 protein: CASNYGRDSTQYF

V gene: TRBV15
J gene: TRBJ1-4
CDR3 length: 15
CDR3 protein: CATKYGQTDNEKLFF

V gene: TRBV6-1
J gene: TRBJ2-7
CDR3 length: 16
CDR3 protein: CASSGQAALSFYEQYF

V gene: TRBV6-5
J gene: TRBJ1-2
CDR3 length: 14
CDR3 protein: CASTRQGPNYGYTF

V gene: TRBV2
J gene: TRBJ2-2
CDR3 length: 13
CDR3 protein: CASSDFRGVELFF

V gene: TRBV5-4
J gene: TRBJ2-1
CDR3 length: 13
CDR3 protein: CASSSPSGSEQFF

V gene: TRBV4-3
J gene: TRBJ1-1
CDR3 length: 14
CDR3 protein: CASSQFTFDTEAFF

V gene: TRBV28
J gene: TRBJ2-5
CDR3 length: 13
CDR3 protein: CAVGGTPQETQYF

V gene: TRBV4-3
J gene: TRBJ1-2
CDR3 length: 17
CDR3 protein: CASSKEFTGLTYYGYTF

V gene: TRBV6-4
J gene: TRBJ2-2
CDR3 length: 16
CDR3 protein: CASSLDPSETTGELFF

V gene: TRBV28
J gene: TRBJ2-7
CDR3 length: 14
CDR3 protein: CASNTAGTTYEQYF

V gene: TRBV6-4
J gene: TRBJ2-3
CDR3 length: 16
CDR3 protein: CASSDSASGATDTQYF

V gene: TRBV7-2
J gene: TRBJ1-2
CDR3 length: 15
CDR3 protein: CASSLYGVALGGYTF

V gene: TRBV4-3
J gene: TRBJ2-5
CDR3 length: 13
CDR3 protein: CASSQEGWETQYF

V gene: TRBV7-6
J gene: TRBJ2-5
CDR3 length: 14
CDR3 protein: CASSVGGLWETQYF

V gene: TRBV10-2
J gene: TRBJ1-1
CDR3 length: 13
CDR3 protein: CASSLTANTEAFF

V gene: TRBV18
J gene: TRBJ2-5
CDR3 length: 14
CDR3 protein: CASSPRGLQETQYF

V gene: TRBV7-8
J gene: TRBJ1-2
CDR3 length: 18
CDR3 protein: CASSLEISGAGLSYGYTF

V gene: TRBV5-8
J gene: TRBJ2-5
CDR3 length: 17
CDR3 protein: CASSSGAGTEGEETQYF

V gene: TRBV5-6
J gene: TRBJ2-2
CDR3 length: 17
CDR3 protein: CASSLPLAGRSTGELFF

V gene: TRBV19
J gene: TRBJ1-6
CDR3 length: 15
CDR3 protein: CASSTSDRERSPLHF

V gene: TRBV2
J gene: TRBJ1-2
CDR3 length: 16
CDR3 protein: CASTRPILLVRGGYTF

V gene: TRBV2
J gene: TRBJ1-2
CDR3 length: 13
CDR3 protein: CASYGRTLYGYTF

V gene: TRBV9
J gene: TRBJ1-3
CDR3 length: 14
CDR3 protein: CASSVQVSGNTIYF